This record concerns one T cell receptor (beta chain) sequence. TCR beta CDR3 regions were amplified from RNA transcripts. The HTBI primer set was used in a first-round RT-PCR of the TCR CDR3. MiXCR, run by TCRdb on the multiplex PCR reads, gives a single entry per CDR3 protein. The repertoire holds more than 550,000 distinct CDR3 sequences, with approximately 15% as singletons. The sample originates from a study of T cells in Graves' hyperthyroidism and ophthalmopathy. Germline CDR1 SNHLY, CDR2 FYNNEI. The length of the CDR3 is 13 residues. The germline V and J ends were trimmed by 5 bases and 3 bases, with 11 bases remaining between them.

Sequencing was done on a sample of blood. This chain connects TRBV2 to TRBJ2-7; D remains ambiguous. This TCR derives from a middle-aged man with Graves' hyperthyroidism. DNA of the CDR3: TGTGCCAGCAGTATCTCTTTCCTCTACGAGCAGTACTTC. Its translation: CASSISFLYEQYF.